The 18 T cell receptor beta chains presented below share a single source sample, sequenced in a study of blood T cells in healthy people across ages. A J-beta primer mix and a sample-barcoded 5' primer were used in a second PCR of roughly 7 to 12 cycles. MiXCR, applied by TCRdb to the 5' RACE reads, yields one record per CDR3 protein. The repertoire holds roughly 1.7 million distinct CDR3 sequences, with about 31% as singletons. The sequenced sample consisted of blood. The receptors stem from a woman in her 30s in good health.

The chain couples TRBV12-3 or TRBV12-4 to TRBJ2-2, with a tentative D call TRBD2 (5 bases). The ends were cut back, 5 bases at V and 6 bases at J, with 10 bases in the middle. This CDR3 spans 13 amino acids. DNA for the CDR3: TGTGCCAGCAGTCCCCGGGGTTCCGGGGAGCTGTTTTTT. The encoded protein is CASSPRGSGELFF.

The rearrangement joins TRBV4-2 to TRBJ2-1, with D hard to call. Germline assignment: CDR1 LGHNA and CDR2 YNFKEQ. This CDR3 contains 16 residues. The germline V and J ends were trimmed by 0 bases and 4 bases, with 13 bases remaining between them. CDR3 protein: CASSQDGTALYNEQFF. In DNA, the CDR3 is TGTGCCAGCAGCCAAGATGGAACAGCCTTATACAATGAGCAGTTCTTC.

This clonotype was seen repeatedly, ten times or more. The genes are TRBV28 and TRBJ2-7; 10 bases fit TRBD1. The germline CDR1 and CDR2 sequences are MDHEN and SYDVKM. V lost 8 bases and J lost 7; bases outside the gene matches: 8. The CDR3 contains 13 residues. The CDR3 DNA follows: TGTGCCAGCCTGACAGGGGGCTCAAGTGAGCAGTACTTC. Residues: CASLTGGSSEQYF. Full variable domain (missing parts from reference TRBV28 and TRBJ2-7): DVKVTQSSRYLVKRTGEKVFLECVQDMDHENMFWYRQDPGLGLRLIYFSYDVKMKEKGDIPEGYSVSREKKERFSLILESASTNQTSMYLCASLTGGSSEQYFGPGTRLTVT.

Remarks on this clonotype: The junction differs from germline at one of its ends, possibly a read error. This chain joins TRBV5-1 and TRBJ2-5; 8 bases are shared with TRBD1. The end of the DNA is better explained by TRBJ2-7, so the J call may be wrong. Germline CDR1 and CDR2: SGHRS and YFSETQ. The CDR3 loop spans 12 amino acids. This CDR3 reads CVSRGQDYEQYF. Here the CDR3 DNA reads TGCGTCAGCAGGGGACAGGACTACGAGCAGTACTTC.

The sample holds many counts of this clonotype. The rearrangement uses TRBV20-1 and TRBJ2-5; D is perhaps TRBD2 (5 bases). Germline assignment: CDR1 DFQATT and CDR2 SNEGSKA (reference sequence). The CDR3 length is 14 residues. V lost 3 bases, J lost 4 bases, and 15 bases lay in between. The CDR3 loop reads CSASSALRGETQYF. CDR3 in DNA: TGCAGTGCTAGTTCAGCCCTACGGGGAGAGACCCAGTACTTC.

This clonotype was observed a few times. The chain couples TRBV2 to TRBJ2-7; no definite D call. V gave up 3 bases and J gave up 1 base, with 13 bases separating them. Germline assignment: CDR1 SNHLY and CDR2 FYNNEI. This CDR3 has 15 amino acids. The CDR3 region has the DNA TGTGCCAGCAGTGACCCCCGTAGGCTTTCCTACGAGCAGTACTTC. Translated, it gives CASSDPRRLSYEQYF.

The chain couples TRBV28 to TRBJ2-7, with D uncertain. CDR3 length equals 12 residues. Trimming cost V 4 bases and J 5 bases, with 9 bases left between them. The V gene's germline CDR1 is MDHEN and CDR2 SYDVKM. The CDR3 reads CASSYLYDEQYF. The CDR3 DNA reads TGTGCCAGCAGTTATCTGTACGACGAGCAGTACTTC.

The sample holds many counts of this clonotype. J is TRBJ2-7 and V is TRBV27; no clear D gene. The V and J ends lost 2 bases and 2 bases respectively, with 10 bases between them. In germline, CDR1 is MNHEY, CDR2 SMNVEV (reference sequence). The CDR3 covers 14 residues. The DNA of the CDR3 is TGTGCCAGCAGTTTAATGGATGGTCCCTACGAGCAGTACTTC. This translates into CASSLMDGPYEQYF.

This clonotype was seen a handful of times. This chain links TRBV7-8 with TRBJ2-1; 10 nucleotides match TRBD2. The CDR3 runs 18 residues. Germline CDR1 and CDR2: SGHVS and FQNEAQ. J lost 4 bases, V lost 1 base, and 10 bases had no gene match. For the CDR3, the DNA is TGTGCCAGCAGCTTAGGACGTCTAGCGGGGGTGATTTACAATGAGCAGTTCTTC. Protein: CASSLGRLAGVIYNEQFF.

This clonotype was detected ten times or more. CDR3 amino acids: CASSLEGQTQYF. CDR3 nucleotide sequence: TGTGCCAGCAGCTTAGAAGGCCAGACCCAGTACTTC. This sequence joins TRBV11-2 and TRBJ2-5; D is unresolved. CDR1 and CDR2 from the germline V gene are SGHAT and FQNNGV. Trimming shortened V by 0 bases and J by 6 bases, and 5 bases separated the two germline ends. This CDR3 region has 12 residues.

This clonotype has ten or more counts. The chain recombines TRBV7-8 with TRBJ2-5; TRBD2 matches 9 bases. V lost 4 bases to trimming and J lost 5 bases; unmatched junction nucleotides: 14. Germline V gene lookup returns CDR1 SGHVS and CDR2 FQNEAQ. This CDR3 contains 17 residues. CDR3 protein: CASSSTPKAGGMETQYF. CDR3 DNA sequence: TGTGCCAGCAGCTCAACCCCGAAAGCGGGGGGCATGGAGACCCAGTACTTC.

This clonotype was seen a few times. This chain joins TRBV3-1 and TRBJ2-3; TRBD2 matches at 8 bases. The germline gives CDR1 LGHDT, CDR2 YNNKEL (reference sequence). The CDR3 has 16 amino acids. V lost 0 bases to trimming and J lost 4 bases; unmatched junction nucleotides: 6. The CDR3 region has the DNA TGTGCCAGCAGCCAAGATTTCGGGGGGGAGGCAGATACGCAGTATTTT. Its translation: CASSQDFGGEADTQYF.

This chain joins TRBV20-1 and TRBJ2-5, with D unresolved. Trimming left V 1 base short and J 1 base short, with 10 bases between. The length of the CDR3 is 14 residues. CDR1 and CDR2 from the germline V gene are DFQATT and SNEGSKA (reference sequence). CDR3 in amino acids: CSARVVQAQETQYF. The CDR3 bases are TGCAGTGCTAGAGTGGTGCAGGCCCAAGAGACCCAGTACTTC.

V gene TRBV9 combines with J gene TRBJ2-3; TRBD2 agrees at 8 bases. This CDR3 contains 15 residues. Germline CDR1 SGDLS, CDR2 YYNGEE. The V segment lost 4 bases and the J segment 0 bases; nucleotides outside the gene matches: 4. The CDR3 reads CASSSRGGSTDTQYF. Written as DNA, the CDR3 is TGTGCCAGCAGCTCCCGGGGGGGCAGCACAGATACGCAGTATTTT.

J is TRBJ2-7 and V is TRBV12-3 or TRBV12-4; D is ambiguous. This CDR3 region has 13 residues. Trimming pared 3 bases from V and 0 bases from J, leaving 6 bases between. The CDR3 region has the DNA TGTGCCAGCAGTTTCGCTTTCTCCTACGAGCAGTACTTC. It encodes CASSFAFSYEQYF.

This chain uses TRBV11-1 with TRBJ1-6, with 8 nucleotides matching TRBD1. CDR3 length: 15 amino acids. The V and J ends lost 4 bases and 11 bases, in that order; junction bases with no gene match: 10. The germline CDR1 and CDR2 sequences are SGHAT and FQDESV (reference sequence). The CDR3 nucleotides are TGTGCCAGCAGCTCGAAGACAGGGGTGAATCCACCCCTCCACTTT. As protein: CASSSKTGVNPPLHF.

The genes are TRBV14 and TRBJ2-2, with D possibly being TRBD2 (5 bases). Trimming stripped 4 bases from V and 7 bases from J, with 10 bases between. Per the germline V gene, CDR1 is SGHDN and CDR2 is FVKESK. The CDR3 has 13 amino acids. CDR3 bases: TGTGCCAGCAGCCTCCGGACTTTCGGGGAGCTGTTTTTT. Translated: CASSLRTFGELFF.

The V and J genes are TRBV20-1 and TRBJ2-5, with 9 bases that match TRBD1. J was trimmed by 9 bases and V by 5 bases; bases with no gene match: 16. CDR1 and CDR2 (germline): DFQATT, SNEGSKA (reference sequence). The CDR3 consists of 15 residues. The CDR3 nucleotides are TGCAGTGCTGGAAATCGGGACAGGGCCCTCGGGGCCCAGTACTTC. Translated, it gives CSAGNRDRALGAQYF.